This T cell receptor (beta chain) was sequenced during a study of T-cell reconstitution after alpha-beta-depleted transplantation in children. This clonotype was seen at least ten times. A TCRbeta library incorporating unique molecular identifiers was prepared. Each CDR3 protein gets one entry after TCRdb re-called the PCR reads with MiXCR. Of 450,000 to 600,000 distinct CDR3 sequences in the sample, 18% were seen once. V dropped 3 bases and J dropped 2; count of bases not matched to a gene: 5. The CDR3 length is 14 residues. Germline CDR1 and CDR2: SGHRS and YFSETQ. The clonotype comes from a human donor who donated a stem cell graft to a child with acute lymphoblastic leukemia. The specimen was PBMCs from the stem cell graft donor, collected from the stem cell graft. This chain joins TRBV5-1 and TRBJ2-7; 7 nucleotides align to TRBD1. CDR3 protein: CASSSGTETYEQYF. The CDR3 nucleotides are TGCGCCAGCAGCTCCGGGACAGAGACCTACGAGCAGTACTTC.